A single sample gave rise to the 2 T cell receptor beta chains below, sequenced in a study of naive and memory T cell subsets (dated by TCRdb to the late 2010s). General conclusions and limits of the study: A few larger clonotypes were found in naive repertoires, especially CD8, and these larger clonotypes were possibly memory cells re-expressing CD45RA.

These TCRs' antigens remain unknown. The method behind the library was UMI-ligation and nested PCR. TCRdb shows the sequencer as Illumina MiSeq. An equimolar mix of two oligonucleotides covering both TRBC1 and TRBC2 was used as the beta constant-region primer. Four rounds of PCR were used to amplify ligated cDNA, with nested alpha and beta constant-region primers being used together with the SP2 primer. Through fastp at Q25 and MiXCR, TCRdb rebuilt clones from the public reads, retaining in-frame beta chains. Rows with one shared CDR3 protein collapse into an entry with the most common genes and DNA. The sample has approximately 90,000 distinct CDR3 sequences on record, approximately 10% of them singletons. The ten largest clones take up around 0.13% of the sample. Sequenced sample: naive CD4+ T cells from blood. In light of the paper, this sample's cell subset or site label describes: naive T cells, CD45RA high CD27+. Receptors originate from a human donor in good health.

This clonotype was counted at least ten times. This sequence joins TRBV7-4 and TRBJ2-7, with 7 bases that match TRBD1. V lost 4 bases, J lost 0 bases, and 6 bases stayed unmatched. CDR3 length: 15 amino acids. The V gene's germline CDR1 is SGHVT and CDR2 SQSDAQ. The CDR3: CASSSDRKFSYEQYF. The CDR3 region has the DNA TGTGCCAGCAGCTCGGACAGGAAATTCTCCTACGAGCAGTACTTC.

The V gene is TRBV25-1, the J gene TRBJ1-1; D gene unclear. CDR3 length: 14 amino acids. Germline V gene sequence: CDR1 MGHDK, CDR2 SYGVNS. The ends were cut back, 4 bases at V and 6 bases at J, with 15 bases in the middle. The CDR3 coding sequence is TGTGCCAGCAGTGGCGTCCTCTCCTCCTCTGAAGCTTTCTTT. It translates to CASSGVLSSSEAFF.